This TCR beta chain came from a study of blood T cell repertoires in COVID-19. Study summary: Before being deemed recovered, Cohort 3 donors had two negative PCRs, clearance, or symptom resolution.

Sequencing was performed with immunoSEQ multiplex PCR; in TCRdb, only in-frame clones are kept and a portion is missing. The sample lists fewer than 200,000 clones; around 83% were seen once. V trimming: 3 bases; J trimming: 2 bases; junction bases outside the gene matches: 6. There are 15 residues in the CDR3. The germline gives CDR1 MNHEY, CDR2 SMNVEV (reference sequence). The receptor comes from a woman between 35 and 50 years old in a cohort exposed to, infected with or recovered from COVID-19 (not recorded which). The genes are TRBV27 and TRBJ1-1, with TRBD1 matching over 7 bases. Sequences were obtained from PBMCs or T cells enriched from blood (not recorded which). The DNA for the CDR3 is TGTGCCAGCAGTTTGGCCGGGACAGCTAACACTGAAGCTTTCTTT. It translates to CASSLAGTANTEAFF.